This T cell receptor beta chain is from a study of blood T cells in healthy people across ages. About the study: About one barcoded beta molecule per two T cells was the capture yield of template switching.

A second PCR, run for about 7 to 11 cycles, used a sample-barcoded 5' primer plus a J-beta primer mix. Each CDR3 protein is one row after TCRdb ran MiXCR on the 5' RACE reads. The profile covers some 930,000 distinct CDR3 sequences, with under 35% appearing a single time and roughly 10% taken by the ten largest. Germline-derived CDR1 and CDR2 are SGHDT and YYEEEE. The CDR3 loop spans 16 amino acids. The J segment lost 6 bases and the V segment lost 0 bases, leaving 5 bases of the junction unmatched. The sample was also reused in another study, on T cells of mothers and their children. That paper states: Samples were obtained from three healthy Caucasian mothers and their six children. Barcodes and 2-4 random nucleotides were added by M1S in the second PCR. At a sensitivity of approximately 100 clones per million clonotypes, no persistent microchimeric T cell clones appeared.

The specimen sequenced was blood. The source of this sequence is a woman in her thirties or forties in good health. The chain combines TRBV5-6 with TRBJ2-2; 10 bases fit TRBD2. In DNA form, the CDR3 reads TGTGCCAGCAGCTTGGCAGCGGGGGGGACTGCCGGGGAGCTGTTTTTT. This codes for CASSLAAGGTAGELFF.